This T cell receptor (beta chain) was identified in a study of shared T cell receptors in the human thymus. The trim removed 2 bases at V and 7 bases at J, leaving 5 bases unmatched. The germline V gene encodes CDR1 SGHTA and CDR2 FQGTGA. CDR3 length: 15 residues. TCRdb keeps only in-frame clones here, not all; method: immunoSEQ multiplex PCR. The sample consists of approximately 730,000 clones, approximately 83% of them appearing once. These data also formed part of another study, on human thymus T cells. That study reports: Donation was from healthy Finnish infants who were having corrective surgery that addressed congenital heart defects. Corrective cardiac operations yielded the resected thymus tissue. Thymic and blood repertoires appeared to carry a bias in their V and J gene usage. Thymic repertoires of unrelated individuals were reported in related research to overlap highly.

Material for sequencing was thymocytes. The gene calls are TRBV7-3 and TRBJ2-2; TRBD1 agrees at 9 bases. The TCR comes from a girl less than two years old with a congenital heart defect. The CDR3 loop is CASSLVGQGFGELFF. CDR3 DNA: TGTGCCAGCAGCTTAGTGGGACAGGGTTTCGGGGAGCTGTTTTTT.